The 7 T cell receptor beta chains below were found in one sample sequenced in a study of tumor and adjacent non-tumor tissue in lung cancer. TCRbeta libraries were built with three rounds of nested PCR, modified from ARM-PCR. TCRdb fed the multiplex PCR reads into MiXCR, producing one record per CDR3 protein. This table holds 120,000 to 150,000 distinct CDR3 sequences, approximately 66% found once. The template was RNA from unsorted bulk tissue. The sequencing input was lung tumor tissue. Receptor source: a man aged 55 to 69 with small cell lung cancer.

This clonotype occurred a few times. This may stem from a read error, because a much larger clone lies one nucleotide away. J is TRBJ1-3 and V is TRBV11-2; D is possibly TRBD1 (5 bases). The CDR3 length is 20 residues. V dropped 4 bases and J dropped 0 bases, with 25 bases sitting between them. Germline CDR1 SGHAT, CDR2 FQNNGV. In DNA form, the CDR3 reads TGTGCCAGCAGCTCACACCGCCCCCACAGGACCGGGATCTCTGGAAACACCATATATTTT. Translating it yields CASSSHRPHRTGISGNTIYF.

This clonotype showed up just a few times. This sequence may be a read error, since a much larger clone differs from it by one base. V gene TRBV20-1 combines with J gene TRBJ1-6; possibly TRBD1 for D (5 bases). V dropped 8 bases and J dropped 10 bases, with 24 bases sitting between them. Per the germline V gene, CDR1 is DFQATT and CDR2 is SNEGSKA (reference sequence). The CDR3 is 15 residues long. The CDR3 protein is CSTQDRQVRGSPLHF. In DNA, the CDR3 is TGCAGTACTCAAGATAGGCAGGTGCGGGGGTCACCCCTCCACTTT.

As regards this clonotype: Sequence at one end of the junction differs from germline and may be a read error. V and J are TRBV7-8 and TRBJ2-2, with TRBD2 as a possible D gene (6 bases). Germline CDR1 and CDR2: SGHVS and FQNEAQ. This CDR3 has 12 residues. The CDR3 sequence: CASSRTGGELSF. CDR3 sequence (DNA): TGTGCCAGCAGCAGGACCGGCGGGGAGCTGTCTTTT.

The chain combines TRBV5-1 with TRBJ2-1; no reliable D call. Germline V gene lookup returns CDR1 SGHRS and CDR2 YFSETQ. V lost 8 bases and J 4 bases, leaving 19 bases between the germline ends. CDR3 length equals 15 residues. The CDR3 reads CASSPRTERYNEQFF. In DNA form, the CDR3 reads TGCGCCAGTAGCCCGCGGACGGAACGTTACAATGAGCAGTTCTTC.

Comments on this clonotype: A read error is likely, as this CDR3 ends without the conserved phenylalanine or tryptophan. The gene calls are TRBV6-1 and TRBJ1-2; D perhaps matches TRBD1 (5 bases). Germline CDR1 MNHNS, CDR2 SASEGT. This CDR3 has 17 amino acids. CDR3 protein: CAGSGPRRGGRYYGYTI. The CDR3 DNA reads as TGTGCCGGCAGTGGACCCCGGCGGGGGGGACGGTACTATGGCTACACCATC.

This chain connects TRBV5-4 to TRBJ2-7; a weak D match, TRBD1 (6 bases). The CDR3 sequence is 13 residues long. Germline V gives CDR1 SGHNT, CDR2 YYREEE (reference sequence). Trimming removed 6 bases at V and 7 bases at J, with 17 bases between. The CDR3 protein is CASNNRVSKEQYF. The CDR3 nucleotides read TGTGCCAGCAACAACAGGGTTTCCAAAGAGCAGTACTTC.

The chain couples TRBV6-1 to TRBJ1-2; a weak D match, TRBD1 (5 bases). The CDR3 has 13 amino acids. CDR1 is MNHNS and CDR2 is SASEGT in the germline V gene. The ends were cut back, 0 bases at V and 9 bases at J, with 11 bases in the middle. The CDR3 DNA follows: TGTGCCAGCAGTGAAGCGGCAGGGCATAGCTACACCTTC. Encoded protein: CASSEAAGHSYTF.